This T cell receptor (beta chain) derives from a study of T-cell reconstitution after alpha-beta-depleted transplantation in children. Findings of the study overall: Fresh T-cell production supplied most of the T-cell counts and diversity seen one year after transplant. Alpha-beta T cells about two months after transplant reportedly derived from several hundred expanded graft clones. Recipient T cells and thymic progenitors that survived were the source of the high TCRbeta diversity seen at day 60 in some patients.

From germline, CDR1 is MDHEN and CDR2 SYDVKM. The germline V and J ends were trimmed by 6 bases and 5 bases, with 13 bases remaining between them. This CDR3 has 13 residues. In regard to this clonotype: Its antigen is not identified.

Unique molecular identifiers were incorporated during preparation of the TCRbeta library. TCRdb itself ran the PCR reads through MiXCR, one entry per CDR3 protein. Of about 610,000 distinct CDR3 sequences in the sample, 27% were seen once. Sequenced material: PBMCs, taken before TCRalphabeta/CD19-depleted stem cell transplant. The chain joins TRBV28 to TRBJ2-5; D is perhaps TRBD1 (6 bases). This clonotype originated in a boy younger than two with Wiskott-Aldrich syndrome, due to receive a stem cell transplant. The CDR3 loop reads CASRPQDRETQYF. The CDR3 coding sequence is TGTGCCAGCAGACCGCAAGACAGGGAGACCCAGTACTTC.